These 22 T cell receptor beta chains were sequenced from one sample in a study of OX40 agonist ivuxolimab in advanced cancers. TCRdb's copy holds only in-frame clones and misses some; the assay was immunoSEQ multiplex PCR. The sample yields roughly 70,000 clones, 80% to 90% seen once. Sample: CD4+ or CD8+ T cells sorted from blood, taken in a trial of the OX40 agonist ivuxolimab. All receptors derive from an adult with an advanced solid tumor such as melanoma, head and neck, liver or kidney cancer.

A single count supports this clone. V gene TRBV19 combines with J gene TRBJ2-2; D possibly matches TRBD1 or TRBD2 (5 bases each). Germline V gives CDR1 LNHDA, CDR2 SQIVND (reference sequence). CDR3 length: 15 amino acids. The V and J ends lost 9 bases and 1 base respectively, with 15 bases between them. CDR3 in amino acids: CASVPHGGNTGELFF. CDR3 nucleotide sequence: TGTGCCAGCGTACCCCATGGGGGGAACACCGGGGAGCTGTTTTTT.

This clone has more than one count but fewer than ten. The gene calls are TRBV18 and TRBJ1-5; weak D call: TRBD1 (5 bases). The CDR3 runs 13 residues. V lost 3 bases and J lost 7, with 10 bases in between. The V gene's germline CDR1 is KGHSH and CDR2 LQKENI. The CDR3 sequence: CASSPRGEQPQHF. The CDR3 DNA follows: TGTGCCAGCTCACCCCGAGGGGAGCAGCCCCAGCATTTT.

The J gene is TRBJ2-7, the V gene TRBV4-1; 7 bases are a match to TRBD1. CDR3 length equals 15 residues. CDR1 MGHRA and CDR2 YSYEKL come from the germline V gene. With V trimmed by 5 bases and J by 2 bases, 9 bases remained unmatched. The CDR3 DNA sequence: TGCGCCAGCAGCGCAGGTGGGACAGCTCCCTACGAGCAGTACTTC. Its protein product is CASSAGGTAPYEQYF.

This clone showed up just a few times. The chain couples TRBV6-1 to TRBJ1-6; possible D gene TRBD1, 6 bases. V was shortened by 5 bases and J by 7 bases, with 12 bases between the two germline ends. Germline values: CDR1 MNHNS, CDR2 SASEGT. This CDR3 comprises 14 residues. The CDR3 spells CASSPFTGNSPLHF. Here the CDR3 DNA reads TGTGCCAGCAGTCCTTTTACAGGGAATTCACCCCTCCACTTT.

Only a few counts were recorded for this clone. J is TRBJ1-1 and V is TRBV10-3; TRBD1 agrees at 9 bases. The CDR3 is made up of 14 amino acids. CDR1 and CDR2 from the germline V gene are ENHRY and SYGVKD. Trimming at V came to 6 bases and at J to 1 base, leaving 3 bases not matched to a gene. The CDR3 here is CAIRQGQGNTEAFF. CDR3 bases: TGTGCCATCAGGCAGGGACAGGGGAACACTGAAGCTTTCTTT.

This chain connects TRBV2 to TRBJ2-2; 11 bases map to TRBD2. V lost 5 bases and J lost 4; bases outside the gene matches: 3. CDR1 is SNHLY, CDR2 FYNNEI, per germline. This CDR3 has 15 amino acids. DNA of the CDR3: TGTGCCAGCAGTTCGCTAGCGGGGGGCACCGGGGAGCTGTTTTTT. This gives the protein CASSSLAGGTGELFF.

This sequence joins TRBV7-2 and TRBJ2-1; TRBD2 aligns across 12 bases. V trimming: 1 base; J trimming: 13 bases; junction bases outside the gene matches: 8. This CDR3 has 15 residues. The germline gives CDR1 SGHTA, CDR2 FQGNSA. DNA for the CDR3: TGTGCCAGCAGCTTAGGGGCTAGCGGGGGGGCGATACAGTTCTTC. This gives the protein CASSLGASGGAIQFF.

The V and J genes are TRBV4-1 and TRBJ2-5; 7 bases map to TRBD2. The CDR3 is made up of 15 amino acids. Germline lookup yields CDR1 MGHRA and CDR2 YSYEKL. The V and J ends lost 4 bases and 0 bases, in that order; junction bases with no gene match: 5. The CDR3 is CASSLSGGYQETQYF. As DNA, the CDR3 is TGCGCCAGCAGCCTCTCCGGGGGGTACCAAGAGACCCAGTACTTC.

V gene TRBV19 combines with J gene TRBJ2-7; no definite D call. The CDR3 extends over 16 amino acids. V was trimmed by 5 bases and J by 0 bases, leaving 17 bases between them. CDR1 LNHDA and CDR2 SQIVND come from the germline V gene (reference sequence). The CDR3 loop is CASSLPKGSSSYEQYF. The DNA of the CDR3 is TGTGCCAGTAGTCTCCCGAAGGGCAGCAGCTCCTACGAGCAGTACTTC.

This clone was observed a few times. V is TRBV4-1 and J is TRBJ1-5; maybe TRBD1 (5 bases). Per the germline V gene, CDR1 is MGHRA and CDR2 is YSYEKL. This CDR3 has 17 residues. V was shortened by 2 bases and J by 1 base, with 15 bases between the two germline ends. The CDR3 sequence is CASSQIDLGVSNQPQHF. In DNA form, the CDR3 reads TGCGCCAGCAGCCAAATCGACCTGGGGGTGAGCAATCAGCCCCAGCATTTT.

This clone was detected only once. The chain carries TRBV6-8 and TRBJ2-7; maybe TRBD1 (6 bases). The CDR3 runs 14 residues. The germline gives CDR1 MNHGY, CDR2 SAAAGT. Trimming removed 7 bases from V and 7 bases from J, with 20 bases in between. In DNA, the CDR3 is TGTGCCAGCATCGAGGGGCAGGGGTTTAGGGAGCAGTACTTC. Translation: CASIEGQGFREQYF.

The genes are TRBV6-1 and TRBJ1-1, with 9 bases aligning to TRBD1. With 8 bases clipped from V and 5 bases from J, the junction kept 9 bases outside the gene matches. Looked up from germline, CDR1 is MNHNS and CDR2 is SASEGT. The CDR3 sequence is 14 residues long. The CDR3 DNA reads as TGTGCCAGCTACCGGGACAGGGTAGATACTGAAGCTTTCTTT. This sequence encodes CASYRDRVDTEAFF.

The rearrangement links TRBV19 to TRBJ1-5; 7 nucleotides match TRBD1. The CDR3 has 15 residues. The trim removed 6 bases at V and 4 bases at J, leaving 9 bases unmatched. Germline lookup yields CDR1 LNHDA and CDR2 SQIVND (reference sequence). CDR3 region: CASRTRGDGNQPQHF. CDR3 DNA sequence: TGTGCCAGTAGGACCAGGGGGGATGGGAATCAGCCCCAGCATTTT.

The V call is TRBV7-7, the J call TRBJ2-5; D is uncertain. Germline CDR1 reads SSHAT; CDR2 reads FNYEAQ (reference sequence). This CDR3 has 13 residues. Trimming took 1 base from V and 4 from J, leaving 7 bases between them. CDR3 sequence: CASSLGSGETQYF. The CDR3, as DNA: TGTGCCAGCAGCTTAGGCTCCGGAGAGACCCAGTACTTC.

This clone has only one observation. This chain links TRBV15 with TRBJ1-1; D might be TRBD1 (5 bases). The CDR3 covers 12 residues. V shed 1 base and J shed 7 bases, with 7 bases lying between them. Germline V lookup: CDR1 LNHNV, CDR2 YYDKDF (reference sequence). The CDR3 loop is CATSRGGGEAFF. CDR3 in DNA: TGTGCCACCAGCAGAGGGGGGGGTGAAGCTTTCTTT.

Details on this clone: At the DNA level, this CDR3 is encoded by other sequences in the same sample as well. This chain joins TRBV6-5 and TRBJ2-3; D gene unclear. The germline V and J ends were trimmed by 2 bases and 0 bases, with 12 bases remaining between them. Germline V gene lookup returns CDR1 MNHEY and CDR2 SVGAGI. The CDR3 is 16 amino acids. The CDR3 here is CASSYAQITSTDTQYF. The CDR3 nucleotides are TGTGCCAGCAGTTACGCACAGATTACCAGCACAGATACGCAGTATTTT.

This chain connects TRBV10-3 to TRBJ1-6, with 10 bases that match TRBD1. CDR1 and CDR2 (germline): ENHRY, SYGVKD. This CDR3 contains 13 residues. With 4 bases clipped from V and 10 bases from J, the junction kept 1 base outside the gene matches. CDR3: CAISGDRGSPLHF. CDR3 coding DNA: TGTGCCATCAGTGGGGACAGGGGATCACCCCTCCACTTT.

CDR3 sequence: CASRGVGRTGELFF. The CDR3 nucleotides are TGTGCCAGCAGGGGGGTAGGGAGGACCGGGGAGCTGTTTTTT. The V gene is TRBV6-5, the J gene TRBJ2-2; a possible D gene is TRBD2 (6 bases). Trimming shortened V by 6 bases and J by 5 bases, and 13 bases separated the two germline ends. This CDR3 contains 14 residues. Germline V gives CDR1 MNHEY, CDR2 SVGAGI.

This chain uses TRBV10-3 with TRBJ1-1; D not certain. Per the germline V gene, CDR1 is ENHRY and CDR2 is SYGVKD. The CDR3 sequence is 13 residues long. The V end lost 6 bases, the J end lost 1 base, and 9 bases lay between the germline ends. The CDR3 sequence: CAISAASNTEAFF. In DNA, the CDR3 is TGTGCCATCAGCGCGGCTTCGAACACTGAAGCTTTCTTT.

V usage is TRBV29-1 and J usage is TRBJ2-3; D is unclear. The V and J ends lost 4 bases and 1 base respectively, with 12 bases between them. This CDR3 comprises 14 residues. In germline, CDR1 is SQVTM, CDR2 ANQGSEA. CDR3 loop: CSVGLGTRTDTQYF. CDR3 nucleotides: TGCAGCGTTGGCTTGGGCACCCGCACAGATACGCAGTATTTT.

The chain combines TRBV5-1 with TRBJ2-3; D gene ambiguous. The V and J ends lost 7 bases and 2 bases respectively, with 20 bases between them. This CDR3 region has 16 residues. The germline gives CDR1 SGHRS, CDR2 YFSETQ. CDR3 in amino acids: CASLKGSLRSTDTQYF. CDR3 bases: TGCGCCAGCTTAAAGGGCTCGCTCCGTTCCACAGATACGCAGTATTTT.

This chain links TRBV19 with TRBJ2-5; D unresolved. The CDR3 extends over 14 amino acids. The V end was cut by 5 bases, the J end by 3 bases, with 13 bases between. Germline loops: CDR1 LNHDA, CDR2 SQIVND (reference sequence). CDR3 nucleotides: TGTGCCAGTAGTTCGTCGTCGGCGGAAGAGACCCAGTACTTC. Protein: CASSSSSAEETQYF. Full variable domain (missing parts from reference TRBV19 and TRBJ2-5): DGGITQSPKYLFRKEGQNVTLSCEQNLNHDAMYWYRQDPGQGLRLIYYSQIVNDFQKGDIAEGYSVSREKKESFPLTVTSAQKNPTAFYLCASSSSSAEETQYFGPGTRLLVL.